This T cell receptor beta chain appears in the sequencing data of a study of CD8+CD57+ T cells in acquired aplastic anemia. Across the study: Average DNA yield from sorted CD4+ and CD8+ cells was around 3.2 ug.

CDR1 is SEHNR and CDR2 is FQNEAQ in the germline V gene (reference sequence). The CDR3 length is 17 residues. With 5 bases removed from V and 1 base from J, the gap between germline ends came to 19 bases. Genomic DNA acted as the template from which TCR beta VDJ combination and CDR3 sequence profiling were carried out. TCRdb redid the calling of the reads with MiXCR, one entry per CDR3 protein. The table lists about 220,000 distinct CDR3 sequences, about 44% of them singletons, with about 8.3% in the top ten. Sequencing involved patients with CD8+CD57+ cell expansion previously shown by flow cytometry. Severe acquired aplastic anemia affected all patients. The study sampled blood from patients who had received no therapy. As for this clonotype: Its matching antigen is unknown.

Whole-study findings and limits: A significant difference in CD8+ Simpson's diversity between patients and controls was not found.

Sequencing used sorted CD4+, CD8+, or CD8+CD57+ T cells (not recorded which) from PBMCs. This receptor was identified in a human donor with aplastic anemia. The chain combines TRBV7-9 with TRBJ2-3; tentative D call: TRBD2 (6 bases). The CDR3 nucleotides are TGTGCCAGCAGCCCGATGAACACGGGACTCCGCACAGATACGCAGTATTTT. Its protein is CASSPMNTGLRTDTQYF.